The 9 T cell receptor beta chains in this list originate from one sample, sequenced in a study of blood T cell repertoires in COVID-19. The method was immunoSEQ multiplex PCR; TCRdb's version includes in-frame clones alone and lacks a portion of them. Among over 250,000 clones listed, more than 75% were seen once. The source material was PBMCs or T cells enriched from blood (not recorded which). The receptors come from a woman aged 60-75 years in a cohort exposed to, infected with or recovered from COVID-19 (not recorded which).

This chain connects TRBV5-1 to TRBJ2-2, with 9 bases fitting TRBD2. V dropped 2 bases and J dropped 2; count of bases not matched to a gene: 13. The CDR3 extends over 19 amino acids. Germline CDR1 reads SGHRS; CDR2 reads YFSETQ. CDR3 amino acids: CASSFIGLVAGVNTGELFF. The DNA of the CDR3 is TGCGCCAGCAGCTTTATAGGGTTAGTAGCGGGAGTTAACACCGGGGAGCTGTTTTTT.

The chain uses TRBV7-2 and TRBJ2-2; D perhaps matches TRBD1 (5 bases). Germline CDR1 SGHTA, CDR2 FQGNSA. V was pared by 7 bases and J by 7 bases, with 13 bases between. The CDR3 has 13 amino acids. The CDR3 DNA reads TGTGCCAGCACCCCAGGACAAGTCGGGGAGCTGTTTTTT. Its protein is CASTPGQVGELFF.

This chain uses TRBV10-3 with TRBJ1-5, with TRBD1 identical over 7 bases. Germline V lookup: CDR1 ENHRY, CDR2 SYGVKD. The CDR3 covers 15 residues. Trimming removed 0 bases from V and 6 bases from J; junction bases left unmatched: 5. CDR3 in amino acids: CAISESTGKAQPQHF. The CDR3 region has the DNA TGTGCCATCAGTGAGTCGACAGGGAAGGCTCAGCCCCAGCATTTT.

The chain links TRBV28 to TRBJ1-2, with TRBD1 matching 8 bases. The CDR3 has 17 amino acids. V lost 4 bases to trimming and J lost 5 bases; unmatched junction nucleotides: 15. Germline V gene data show CDR1 as MDHEN and CDR2 as SYDVKM. CDR3: CASSSPAARDRPYGYTF. CDR3 DNA: TGTGCCAGCAGTTCACCGGCGGCACGGGACAGGCCTTATGGCTACACCTTC.

This chain uses TRBV7-9 with TRBJ2-2, with D possibly TRBD1 on 6 matching bases. The CDR3 is made up of 14 amino acids. Germline values: CDR1 SEHNR, CDR2 FQNEAQ (reference sequence). The V end lost 5 bases, the J end lost 5 bases, and 12 bases lay between the germline ends. The CDR3, as DNA: TGTGCCAGCAGCCCTCACAGGGATACCGGGGAGCTGTTTTTT. Protein product: CASSPHRDTGELFF. The complete variable domain, with remaining parts taken from reference TRBV7-9 and TRBJ2-2, reads DTGVSQNPRHKITKRGQNVTFRCDPISEHNRLYWYRQTLGQGPEFLTYFQNEAQLEKSRLLSDRFSAERPKGSFSTLEIQRTEQGDSAMYLCASSPHRDTGELFFGEGSRLTVL.

The chain uses TRBV7-9 and TRBJ2-3; 12 bases map to TRBD2. V trimming: 1 base; J trimming: 0 bases; junction bases outside the gene matches: 2. The CDR3 spans 17 residues. In germline, CDR1 is SEHNR, CDR2 FQNEAQ (reference sequence). The CDR3 DNA follows: TGTGCCAGCAGCTTAGGGACTAGCGGGGCTAGCACAGATACGCAGTATTTT. This encodes CASSLGTSGASTDTQYF.

This chain connects TRBV27 to TRBJ2-7; D not resolved. The CDR3 is made up of 14 amino acids. The ends were cut back, 4 bases at V and 2 bases at J, with 12 bases in the middle. CDR1 is MNHEY and CDR2 is SMNVEV in the germline V gene (reference sequence). CDR3 region: CASSSLSPPYEQYF. The CDR3 nucleotides read TGTGCCAGCAGTTCCCTATCCCCCCCCTACGAGCAGTACTTC.

The J gene is TRBJ2-3, the V gene TRBV4-1; 9 bases agree with TRBD2. V lost 1 base to trimming and J lost 5 bases; unmatched junction nucleotides: 10. Germline assignment: CDR1 MGHRA and CDR2 YSYEKL. This CDR3 is built from 17 residues. The CDR3 region has the DNA TGCGCCAGCAGCCAAGTGGGAAGCGGGAGGCCTAGAGATACGCAGTATTTT. This translates into CASSQVGSGRPRDTQYF.

CDR3 in amino acids: CASSLRKGGSFF. The DNA of the CDR3 is TGTGCCAGCAGCTTGAGAAAAGGAGGATCGTTCTTC. The chain links TRBV5-6 to TRBJ2-1; a weak D match, TRBD2 (5 bases). Germline lookup yields CDR1 SGHDT and CDR2 YYEEEE. The CDR3 spans 12 residues. V gave up 1 base and J gave up 15 bases, with 14 bases separating them.